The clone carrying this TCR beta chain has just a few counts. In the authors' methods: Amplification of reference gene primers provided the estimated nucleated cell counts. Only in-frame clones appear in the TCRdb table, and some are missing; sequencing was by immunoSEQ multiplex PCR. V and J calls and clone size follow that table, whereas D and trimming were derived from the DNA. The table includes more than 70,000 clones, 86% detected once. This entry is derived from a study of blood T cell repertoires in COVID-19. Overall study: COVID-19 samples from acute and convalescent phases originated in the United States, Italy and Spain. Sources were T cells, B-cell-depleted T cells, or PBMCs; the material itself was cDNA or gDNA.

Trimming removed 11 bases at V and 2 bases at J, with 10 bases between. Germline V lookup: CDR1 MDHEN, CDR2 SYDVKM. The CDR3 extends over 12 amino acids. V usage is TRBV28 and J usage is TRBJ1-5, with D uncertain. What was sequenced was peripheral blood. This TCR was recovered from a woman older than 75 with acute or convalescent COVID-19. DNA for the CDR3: TGTGCCTCCGGGAGGGGCAATCAGCCCCAGCATTTT. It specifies CASGRGNQPQHF.